This record looks at one T cell receptor (beta chain) sequence and its context. Authors' methods: By means of reference gene primer amplification, nucleated cell counts were estimated. Libraries were prepared by immunoSEQ multiplex PCR; TCRdb keeps only in-frame clonotypes and omits some of them. Clone size and the V and J calls come from that table; the DNA yielded D and trimming. Of about 260,000 clones in the sample, 90% were seen once. Each participant's cohort was designated according to participant-reported clinical history. V dropped 5 bases and J dropped 3 bases, with 11 bases sitting between them. The length of the CDR3 is 13 residues. The sample belongs to a study of blood T cell repertoires in COVID-19. At the level of the study: Acute and convalescent COVID-19 samples came from the United States, Italy and Spain. From T cells, B-cell-depleted T cells, or PBMCs came the material, which was cDNA or gDNA.

Material for sequencing was PBMCs or T cells enriched from blood (not recorded which). This chain uses TRBV12-3 or TRBV12-4 with TRBJ2-7; tentatively, D is TRBD2 (5 bases). The origin of this receptor is a woman in her 30s with acute COVID-19. CDR3 nucleotides: TGTGCCAGCAGTCCTTCGACTAACTACGAGCAGTACTTC. Protein sequence: CASSPSTNYEQYF.